The 20 T cell receptor beta chains below come from one sample, sequenced in a study of blood T cells in healthy people across ages. The use of a sample-barcoded 5' primer and a J-beta primer mix characterized a second PCR of roughly 6 to 11 cycles. TCRdb re-called the 5' RACE reads with MiXCR, one entry per CDR3 protein. Of some 1.8 million distinct CDR3 sequences listed, about 39% are singletons. Input material: blood. These receptors were obtained from a human donor in good health.

This chain uses TRBV9 with TRBJ2-1, with D possibly matching TRBD1 (6 bases). Germline V gene lookup returns CDR1 SGDLS and CDR2 YYNGEE. This CDR3 contains 15 residues. V lost 2 bases, J lost 5 bases, and 14 bases lay in between. CDR3 in DNA: TGTGCCAGCAGCGTGCGTGGGGGCCATCACAATGAGCAGTTCTTC. It translates to CASSVRGGHHNEQFF.

This clonotype was seen more than once but under ten times. The chain has TRBV5-1 and TRBJ1-1; D remains unclear. CDR3 length equals 12 residues. V dropped 4 bases and J dropped 3 bases, with 7 bases sitting between them. Germline lookup yields CDR1 SGHRS and CDR2 YFSETQ. Written as DNA, the CDR3 is TGCGCCAGCAGCCGCAGCGACACTGAAGCTTTCTTT. It yields the protein CASSRSDTEAFF.

This sequence joins TRBV6-6 and TRBJ1-1, with D maybe TRBD1 (6 bases). CDR3 length: 12 residues. Germline values: CDR1 MNHNY, CDR2 SVGAGI (reference sequence). The ends were cut back, 6 bases at V and 6 bases at J, with 11 bases in the middle. The CDR3 nucleotides read TGTGCCAGCAGCTCTCAGGGGTCTGAAGCTTTCTTT. The encoded protein is CASSSQGSEAFF.

The V and J genes are TRBV6-6 and TRBJ2-5; 8 nucleotides agree with TRBD1. The end of the DNA is better explained by TRBJ2-7, so the J call may be wrong. Per the germline V gene, CDR1 is MNHNY and CDR2 is SVGAGI (reference sequence). CDR3 length: 16 residues. Here the CDR3 reads CASSTIIRDRSYEQYF. The CDR3 coding sequence is TGTGCCAGCAGTACCATCATAAGGGACAGGAGCTACGAGCAGTACTTC.

Concerning this clonotype itself: This could be a read error, since a much larger clone is one nucleotide away. The genes are TRBV7-2 and TRBJ2-1; D ambiguous. Trimming shortened V by 5 bases and J by 4 bases, and 12 bases separated the two germline ends. The length of the CDR3 is 14 residues. Germline V lookup: CDR1 SGHTA, CDR2 FQGNSA. The CDR3 loop reads CASSRMAQYNEQFF. Written as DNA, the CDR3 is TGTGCCAGCAGCCGGATGGCACAGTACAATGAGCAGTTCTTC.

The chain couples TRBV4-3 to TRBJ2-1; the match to TRBD1 covers 8 bases. The germline CDR1 and CDR2 sequences are LGHNA and YSLEER. J gave up 1 base and V 1 base, and 6 bases lay outside the gene matches. The CDR3 is made up of 17 amino acids. The CDR3 sequence: CASSQAGGRLSYNEQFF. DNA of the CDR3: TGCGCCAGCAGCCAAGCAGGGGGCCGGCTATCCTACAATGAGCAGTTCTTC.

This clonotype was seen just once. V usage is TRBV28 and J usage is TRBJ2-7; maybe TRBD2 (6 bases). The CDR3 runs 16 residues. Germline loops: CDR1 MDHEN, CDR2 SYDVKM. Trimming left V 6 bases short and J 7 bases short, with 25 bases between. CDR3 bases: TGTGCCAGCAGCCCGGAGTACGGGGGACGGTACAATGAGCAGTACTTC. This codes for CASSPEYGGRYNEQYF.

This clonotype came up a few times. This chain links TRBV28 with TRBJ2-7; D may correspond to TRBD1 or TRBD2 (5 bases each). This CDR3 is built from 13 residues. Germline V gene lookup returns CDR1 MDHEN and CDR2 SYDVKM. Between the trimmed V and J ends, which lost 6 bases and 7 bases, there was a span of 16 bases. CDR3 sequence (DNA): TGTGCCAGCAGCTCCGGGACGGCGGTGGAGCAGTACTTC. Amino acid sequence: CASSSGTAVEQYF.

The chain joins TRBV5-4 to TRBJ1-2; no clear D. With 1 base removed from V and 1 base from J, the gap between germline ends came to 14 bases. The CDR3 has 16 residues. Germline loops: CDR1 SGHNT, CDR2 YYREEE (reference sequence). Written as DNA, the CDR3 is TGTGCCAGCAGCTTGCCACTACAGTGGGGTAACTATGGCTACACCTTC. Translated: CASSLPLQWGNYGYTF.

This clonotype was counted between two and nine times. The chain joins TRBV20-1 to TRBJ1-5; TRBD1 agrees at 7 bases. Looked up from germline, CDR1 is DFQATT and CDR2 is SNEGSKA (reference sequence). The CDR3 contains 14 residues. V lost 3 bases, J lost 1 base, and 3 bases stayed unmatched. The CDR3 region has the DNA TGCAGTGCTAGTCCAGGGGGGAGCAATCAGCCCCAGCATTTT. Its translation: CSASPGGSNQPQHF.

This clonotype was detected a few times. The CDR3 here is CASSPLGLAEGYEQYF. Here the CDR3 DNA reads TGCGCCAGCAGCCCACTCGGACTAGCGGAGGGCTACGAGCAGTACTTC. V gene TRBV4-1 combines with J gene TRBJ2-7; 10 nucleotides align to TRBD2. The V gene end was trimmed by 4 bases and the J gene end by 3 bases; junction bases not matched to a gene: 9. The CDR3 contains 16 residues. Looked up from germline, CDR1 is MGHRA and CDR2 is YSYEKL.

This chain connects TRBV12-3 or TRBV12-4 to TRBJ1-2, with 8 positions matching TRBD1. Trimming at V came to 6 bases and at J to 4 bases, leaving 16 bases not matched to a gene. The length of the CDR3 is 17 residues. The CDR3 reads CASSYQGARGFLYGYTF. In DNA form, the CDR3 reads TGTGCCAGCAGCTATCAGGGGGCAAGGGGGTTTCTCTATGGCTACACCTTC.

J is TRBJ2-7 and V is TRBV30; D is unresolved. The CDR3 covers 12 residues. V lost 4 bases, J lost 1 base, and 8 bases lay in between. From germline, CDR1 is GTSNPN and CDR2 SVGIG (reference sequence). The chain's CDR3 is CAWIRGSYEQYF. The CDR3 nucleotides are TGTGCCTGGATAAGAGGATCCTACGAGCAGTACTTC.

This chain connects TRBV3-1 to TRBJ2-5; perhaps TRBD1 as D (6 bases). This CDR3 is built from 12 residues. V was pared by 5 bases and J by 8 bases, with 12 bases between. The germline V gene has CDR1 LGHDT and CDR2 YNNKEL (reference sequence). The CDR3, as DNA: TGTGCCAGCAGCGTGCCCAGGGGTACCCAGTACTTC. Protein sequence: CASSVPRGTQYF.

Only a few counts were recorded for this clonotype. This chain connects TRBV5-1 to TRBJ2-7; D tentatively reads TRBD1 or TRBD2 (5 bases each). Trimming took 3 bases from V and 5 from J, leaving 12 bases between them. There are 13 residues in the CDR3. Germline assignment: CDR1 SGHRS and CDR2 YFSETQ. CDR3 protein: CASSSGEGNEQYF. The DNA of the CDR3 is TGCGCCAGCAGCTCTGGAGAGGGGAACGAGCAGTACTTC.

This chain joins TRBV27 and TRBJ1-2; unclear D gene. The CDR3 runs to 14 residues. V gave up 6 bases and J gave up 4 bases, with 15 bases separating them. Germline V CDR1 and CDR2: MNHEY, SMNVEV (reference sequence). The CDR3 DNA sequence: TGTGCCAGCAGAACCCTGGGCAGGAGCTATGGCTACACCTTC. This codes for CASRTLGRSYGYTF.

The J gene is TRBJ2-1, the V gene TRBV5-6; D gene ambiguous. Germline lookup yields CDR1 SGHDT and CDR2 YYEEEE. Trimming cost V 0 bases and J 8 bases, with 6 bases left between them. This CDR3 contains 12 residues. CDR3 sequence: CASSLAADEQFF. DNA of the CDR3: TGTGCCAGCAGCTTGGCGGCGGATGAGCAGTTCTTC.

The J gene is TRBJ2-7, the V gene TRBV7-2; D is possibly TRBD2 (5 bases). This CDR3 is built from 15 residues. From germline, CDR1 is SGHTA and CDR2 FQGNSA. Trimming took 2 bases from V and 5 from J, leaving 16 bases between them. CDR3 in DNA: TGTGCCAGCAGCTTATCCTACGGGGATAAGGACGAGCAGTACTTC. Translated, it gives CASSLSYGDKDEQYF. The full variable domain, in which reference TRBV7-2 and TRBJ2-7 provide the parts outside the CDR3, is GAGVSQSPSNKVTEKGKDVELRCDPISGHTALYWYRQSLGQGLEFLIYFQGNSAPDKSGLPSDRFSAERTGGSVSTLTIQRTQQEDSAVYLCASSLSYGDKDEQYFGPGTRLTVT.

This rearrangement joins TRBV21-1 to TRBJ2-5. TRBV21-1 is a known pseudogene. The CDR3 sequence is 16 residues long. CDR3 sequence (DNA): TGTGCCAGCAGCTCACGAGCCAGGAGTTCCCAAGAGACCCAGTACTTC. Encoded protein: CASSSRARSSQETQYF.

The V gene is TRBV4-2, the J gene TRBJ2-2; D is ambiguous. The CDR3 is 14 residues long. The V end was cut by 0 bases, the J end by 3 bases, with 5 bases between. Germline lookup yields CDR1 LGHNA and CDR2 YNFKEQ. The CDR3 DNA is TGTGCCAGCAGCCAAGAAGGACACACCGGGGAGCTGTTTTTT. Amino acids: CASSQEGHTGELFF.